These T cell receptor beta chains were read from a single sample in a study of blood T cell repertoires in COVID-19. Assay used: immunoSEQ multiplex PCR; TCRdb lists only in-frame clones, some missing. Among more than 150,000 clones listed, 90% to 95% were seen once. Material: peripheral blood. The receptors were gathered from a man in his forties or fifties with acute or convalescent COVID-19. Each CDR3 is given with its conserved first and last residue. D genes are given only for firm matches. The listing skips clone size in some rows; elsewhere it reads once, few, many or a size class.

j_call v_call clone_size d_call cdr3_nt cdr3_aa
TRBJ1-3 TRBV14 - - TGTGCCAGCAGCCCCGGGACTGGAAACACCATATATTTT CASSPGTGNTIYF
TRBJ2-5 TRBV6-5 - - TGTGCCAGCAGTTACGCGGGGACCCAGTACTTC CASSYAGTQYF
TRBJ2-3 TRBV5-1 once - TGCGCCAGCAGCTTGGGGAAGACAGGTCCAGATACGCAGTATTTT CASSLGKTGPDTQYF
TRBJ2-2 TRBV5-1 - TRBD1 TGCGCCAGCAGGCGGACAGGTCAAACCGGGGAGCTGTTTTTT CASRRTGQTGELFF
TRBJ2-1 TRBV6-4 - TRBD2 TGTGCCAGCAGTGACGGCTACACGGGAGGCAATGAGCAGTTCTTC CASSDGYTGGNEQFF
TRBJ1-1 TRBV19 - - TGTGCCAGTAGTCCAGGACAGATGAACACTGAAGCTTTCTTT CASSPGQMNTEAFF
TRBJ2-7 TRBV24-1 - - TGTGCCACCGAGGATTACTCCTACGAGCAGTACTTC CATEDYSYEQYF
TRBJ1-1 TRBV4-1 - - TGCGCCAGCAGCCAAGTGGGGGGAGGATCGGGTAAAAACACTGAAGCTTTCTTT CASSQVGGGSGKNTEAFF
TRBJ1-1 TRBV3-1/TRBV3-2 - - TGTGCCAGCTTCGGACTCGAGTCGACTGAAGCTTTCTTT CASFGLESTEAFF
TRBJ1-5 TRBV28 - - TGTGCCAGCACCCAGACAGGTTTGGATCAGCCCCAGCATTTT CASTQTGLDQPQHF
TRBJ1-5 TRBV19 - - TGTGCCAGTTGTACAGGGCCGAATCAGCCCCAGCATTTT CASCTGPNQPQHF
TRBJ2-1 TRBV9 - - TGTGCCAGCAGCGTAGGACTCCCTTATGAGCAGTTCTTC CASSVGLPYEQFF
TRBJ2-3 TRBV19 - TRBD1 TGTGCCAGTAAAGGAACAGGGGGGTGGACAGATACGCAGTATTTT CASKGTGGWTDTQYF
TRBJ2-6 TRBV5-1 - TRBD1 TGCGCCAGCAGCGGGGGACAGGCGACCTGGGCCAACGTCCTGACTTTC CASSGGQATWANVLTF
TRBJ1-6 TRBV4-1 - - TGCGCCAGCAGCCAAGGGTCCCTCGGACAGCTTAATTCACCCCTCCACTTT CASSQGSLGQLNSPLHF
TRBJ2-1 TRBV7-6 - TRBD1 TGTGCCAGCAGCTGGCAGGGGGCCTCCTACAATGAGCAGTTCTTC CASSWQGASYNEQFF
TRBJ2-6 TRBV19 - - TGTGCCAGTAGCAGGGAAGGTTACTCTGGGGCCAACGTCCTGACTTTC CASSREGYSGANVLTF
TRBJ2-3 TRBV5-1 - TRBD2 TGCGCCAGCAGCTTTAGCGGGGGGCGGCCAGATACGCAGTATTTT CASSFSGGRPDTQYF
TRBJ2-3 TRBV7-2 - TRBD2 TGTGCCAGCAGCTTAGAGGGTAGCGGGGGGGCTCGCACAGATACGCAGTATTTT CASSLEGSGGARTDTQYF
TRBJ2-6 TRBV7-2 - - TGTGCCAGCAGCTTAAGAGGGTCTGGGGCCAACGTCCTGACTTTC CASSLRGSGANVLTF
TRBJ2-3 TRBV29-1 once TRBD2 TGCAGCGCTCGGGGACTAGCGGGAGGGGAAGATACGCAGTATTTT CSARGLAGGEDTQYF
TRBJ1-4 TRBV27 once TRBD1 TGTGCCAGCAGTTTATCGGGGGACAGGGTGGGCAAACTGTTTTTT CASSLSGDRVGKLFF
TRBJ2-7 TRBV28 - TRBD1 TGTGCCAGCAGTGGATGGACAGGATCTGTCGAGCAGTACTTC CASSGWTGSVEQYF
TRBJ1-4 TRBV19 - - TGTGCCAGTAGGGCCCCAGGAGGGAATAATGAAAAACTGTTTTTT CASRAPGGNNEKLFF
TRBJ2-1 TRBV27 - - TGTGCCAGCAGTTTATCGACTCTCAATGAGCAGTTCTTC CASSLSTLNEQFF
TRBJ1-4 TRBV7-9 - TRBD1 TGTGCCAGCAGCCTTGACAGGGGATCTAATGAAAAACTGTTTTTT CASSLDRGSNEKLFF
TRBJ1-1 TRBV6-4 - - TGTGCCAGCAGTGACAGGGGTGGCAACACTGAAGCTTTCTTT CASSDRGGNTEAFF
TRBJ1-1 TRBV5-7 - TRBD1 TGTGCCAGCAGCATTCTTGAGGGGGCGGCCACTGAAGCTTTCTTT CASSILEGAATEAFF
TRBJ2-3 TRBV6-2/TRBV6-3 - - TGTGCCAGCAGTTACTCGAGTGGGCGAGATACGCAGTATTTT CASSYSSGRDTQYF
TRBJ2-7 TRBV18 - - TGTGCCAGCTCACCACGACTTAACTACGAGCAGTACTTC CASSPRLNYEQYF
TRBJ1-1 TRBV28 once - TGTGCCAGCAGAGTAGGGCCGGGAACTGAAGCTTTCTTT CASRVGPGTEAFF
TRBJ2-1 TRBV5-1 - TRBD2 TGCGCCAGCAGCTTGGATCTAGCGGGGGATGGTGAGCAGTTCTTC CASSLDLAGDGEQFF
TRBJ1-1 TRBV7-3 few - TGTGCCAGCAGCTTTTCCAAGAACACTGAAGCTTTCTTT CASSFSKNTEAFF
TRBJ1-6 TRBV4-1 - TRBD1 TGCGCCAGCAGCCAAGTACCTCAGGGGGTGGGCTCCTATAATTCACCCCTCCACTTT CASSQVPQGVGSYNSPLHF
TRBJ2-3 TRBV28 - - TGTGCCAGCAATGGGGGCGCATATAGAGATACGCAGTATTTT CASNGGAYRDTQYF
TRBJ2-4 TRBV28 - - TGTGCCAGCAGTCCCACGGGAGCCAAAAACATTCAGTACTTC CASSPTGAKNIQYF
TRBJ1-5 TRBV10-3 - - TGTGCCATCAGAGCAGGGTACAATCAGCCCCAGCATTTT CAIRAGYNQPQHF
TRBJ2-2 TRBV7-7 once TRBD2 TGTGCCAGCAGCCCCTGGGGGGGAACCGGGGAGCTGTTTTTT CASSPWGGTGELFF
TRBJ1-4 TRBV7-6 once - TGTGCCAGCAGCCAGTTGGGAGCAACTAATGAAAAACTGTTTTTT CASSQLGATNEKLFF
TRBJ2-5 TRBV3-1/TRBV3-2 once TRBD2 TGTGCCAGCAGCCGTCTGAGCGGGAGGGTAGAGACCCAGTACTTC CASSRLSGRVETQYF
TRBJ2-3 TRBV4-1 - TRBD2 TGCGCCAGCAGCCTAGAACGGACTAGCGGGCCGTCAGCTGTCGATACGCAGTATTTT CASSLERTSGPSAVDTQYF
TRBJ1-1 TRBV27 - - TGTGCCAGCAGTTTATCCAACGGGAACACTGAAGCTTTCTTT CASSLSNGNTEAFF
TRBJ2-2 TRBV6-6 once - TGTGCCAGCAGTTACTCAGTGCTCCAGTGGGGGGAGCTGTTTTTT CASSYSVLQWGELFF
TRBJ2-7 TRBV28 - - TGTGCCAGCAGTCCCGCCGGACTAAACCACGAGCAGTACTTC CASSPAGLNHEQYF
TRBJ1-2 TRBV10-3 - - TGTGCCATCAGGCCCCAGGGGTTAAACTATGGCTACACCTTC CAIRPQGLNYGYTF
TRBJ2-2 TRBV19 - TRBD1 TGTGCCAGTAGTATAGTCCCAGGGGGAGACACCGGGGAGCTGTTTTTT CASSIVPGGDTGELFF
TRBJ2-7 TRBV3-1/TRBV3-2 - - TGTGCCAGCAGCCCCGCCCAGGGGTTGGGAGAGCAGTACTTC CASSPAQGLGEQYF
TRBJ2-7 TRBV7-2 - - TGTGCCAGCAGCTTAAAAGGGGCCACCCCCTACGAGCAGTACTTC CASSLKGATPYEQYF
TRBJ2-1 TRBV3-1/TRBV3-2 - TRBD2 TGTGCCAGCAGCAAAAGATCAGGGACTAGCGGGACTAGGAGCTCCTACAATGAGCAGTTCTTC CASSKRSGTSGTRSSYNEQFF
TRBJ2-5 TRBV24-1 once - TGTGCCACCAGTGATTTTGTGGCGGGGAACCAAGAGACCCAGTACTTC CATSDFVAGNQETQYF
TRBJ1-2 TRBV27 - - TGTGCCAGCAGTTTTGTGGGTGAGGATGGCTACACCTTC CASSFVGEDGYTF
TRBJ2-1 TRBV7-2 - TRBD1 TGTGCCAGCAGCAGCCGGGACAGCCTTTCTTATGAGCAGTTCTTC CASSSRDSLSYEQFF
TRBJ2-3 TRBV4-3 - TRBD2 TGCGCCAGCAGCCAATTCAGCGGGGGGGCAAGGAGCACAGATACGCAGTATTTT CASSQFSGGARSTDTQYF
TRBJ1-5 TRBV6-5 once TRBD1 TGTGCCAGCAGCCTCGACAGGGCTCAGCCCCAGCATTTT CASSLDRAQPQHF